The present T cell receptor beta chain was sequenced within a study of blood T cell repertoires in COVID-19. Study context: Sites across the United States, Italy and Spain contributed samples from acute and convalescent COVID-19. T cells, B-cell-depleted T cells, or PBMCs supplied cDNA or gDNA.

The V gene lost 2 bases and the J gene lost 4 bases, with 18 bases spanning the gap. The CDR3 extends over 17 amino acids. The germline V gene encodes CDR1 SGHDN and CDR2 FVKESK. In the authors' methods: Cell counts per sample came from amplifying reference gene primers. Repertoires were generated with immunoSEQ multiplex PCR, while TCRdb's copy carries only in-frame clones and drops some. The V and J calls and the clone size are those of that table, but D and trimming were determined from the DNA. The data contain about 72,000 clones, about four fifths of them singletons. The sequence came from a human donor in a cohort sampled during active COVID-19. Sequenced: peripheral blood. The V gene is TRBV14, the J gene TRBJ2-1; D not resolved. CDR3 loop: CASSQLPTIGFYNEQFF. The CDR3 region has the DNA TGTGCCAGCAGCCAACTGCCAACTATAGGCTTTTACAATGAGCAGTTCTTC.